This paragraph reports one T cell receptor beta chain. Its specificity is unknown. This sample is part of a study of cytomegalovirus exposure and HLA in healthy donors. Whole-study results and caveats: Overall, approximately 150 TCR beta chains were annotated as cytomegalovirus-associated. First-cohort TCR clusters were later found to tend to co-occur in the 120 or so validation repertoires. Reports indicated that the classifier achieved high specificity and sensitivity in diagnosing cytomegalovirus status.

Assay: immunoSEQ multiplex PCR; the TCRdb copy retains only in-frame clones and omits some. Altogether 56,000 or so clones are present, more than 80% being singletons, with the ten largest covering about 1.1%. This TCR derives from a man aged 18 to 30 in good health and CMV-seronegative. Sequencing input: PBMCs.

The CDR3 loop is CASSALADLGREQFF. The CDR3 DNA is TGTGCCAGCAGTGCTCTAGCGGACCTTGGACGTGAGCAGTTCTTC. J is TRBJ2-1 and V is TRBV6-4; 7 bases agree with TRBD2. This CDR3 is built from 15 residues. V dropped 4 bases and J dropped 9; count of bases not matched to a gene: 12. The V gene's germline CDR1 is MRHNA and CDR2 SNTAGT.